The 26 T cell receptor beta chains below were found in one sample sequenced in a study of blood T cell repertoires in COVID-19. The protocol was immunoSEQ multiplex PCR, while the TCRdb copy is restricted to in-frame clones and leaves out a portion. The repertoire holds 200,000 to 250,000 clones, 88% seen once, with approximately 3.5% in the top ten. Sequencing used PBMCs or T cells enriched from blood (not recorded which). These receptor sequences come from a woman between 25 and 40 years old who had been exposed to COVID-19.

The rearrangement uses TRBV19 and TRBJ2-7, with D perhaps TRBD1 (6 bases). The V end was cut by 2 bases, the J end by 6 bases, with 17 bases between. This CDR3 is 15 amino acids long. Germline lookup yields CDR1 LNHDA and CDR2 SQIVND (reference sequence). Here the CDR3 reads CASSITAGVLGEQYF. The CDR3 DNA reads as TGTGCCAGTAGTATAACCGCAGGGGTATTGGGCGAGCAGTACTTC.

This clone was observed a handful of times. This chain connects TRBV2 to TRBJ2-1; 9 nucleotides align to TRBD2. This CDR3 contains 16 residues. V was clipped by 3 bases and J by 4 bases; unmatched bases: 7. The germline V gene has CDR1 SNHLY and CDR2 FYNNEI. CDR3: CASSDSAGGRYNEQFF. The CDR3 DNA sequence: TGTGCCAGCAGTGATTCAGCGGGAGGACGATACAATGAGCAGTTCTTC.

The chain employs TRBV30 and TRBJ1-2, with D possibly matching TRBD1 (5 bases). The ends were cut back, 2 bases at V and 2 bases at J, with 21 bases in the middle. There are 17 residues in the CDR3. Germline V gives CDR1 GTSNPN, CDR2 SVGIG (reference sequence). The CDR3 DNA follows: TGTGCCTGGAGTCCCCGGTGGTGGGGCGAATTAAACTATGGCTACACCTTC. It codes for CAWSPRWWGELNYGYTF.

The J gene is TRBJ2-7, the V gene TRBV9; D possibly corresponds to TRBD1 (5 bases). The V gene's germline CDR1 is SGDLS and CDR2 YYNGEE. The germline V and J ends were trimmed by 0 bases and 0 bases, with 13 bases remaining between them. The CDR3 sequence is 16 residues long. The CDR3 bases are TGTGCCAGCAGCGTAGTAGGGGAAGCACCCTCCTACGAGCAGTACTTC. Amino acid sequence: CASSVVGEAPSYEQYF.

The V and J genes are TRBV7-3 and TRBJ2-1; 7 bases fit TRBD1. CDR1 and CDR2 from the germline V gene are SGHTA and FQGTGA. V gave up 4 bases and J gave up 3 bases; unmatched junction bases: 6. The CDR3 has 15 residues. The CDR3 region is CASSSGGQNYNEQFF. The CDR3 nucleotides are TGTGCCAGCAGCTCTGGGGGACAGAACTACAATGAGCAGTTCTTC.

The CDR3: CASSLRGYNEQFF. DNA of the CDR3: TGTGCCAGCAGTCTTAGAGGATACAATGAGCAGTTCTTC. The chain links TRBV6-5 to TRBJ2-1; D remains unclear. The V gene's germline CDR1 is MNHEY and CDR2 SVGAGI. The V end lost 5 bases, the J end lost 4 bases, and 9 bases lay between the germline ends. This CDR3 is built from 13 residues.

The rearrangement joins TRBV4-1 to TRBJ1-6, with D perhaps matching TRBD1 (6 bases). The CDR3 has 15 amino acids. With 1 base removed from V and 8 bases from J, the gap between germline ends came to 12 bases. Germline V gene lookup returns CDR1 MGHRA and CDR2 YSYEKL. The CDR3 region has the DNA TGCGCCAGCAGCCAAGTCGGGACACAGCATTCACCCCTCCACTTT. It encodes CASSQVGTQHSPLHF.

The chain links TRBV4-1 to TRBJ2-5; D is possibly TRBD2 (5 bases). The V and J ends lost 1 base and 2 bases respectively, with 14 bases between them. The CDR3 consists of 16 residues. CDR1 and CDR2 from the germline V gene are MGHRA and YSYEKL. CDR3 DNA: TGCGCCAGCAGCCAAGGTCCCCGGGATGGGCAAGAGACCCAGTACTTC. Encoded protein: CASSQGPRDGQETQYF.

The CDR3 coding sequence is TGTGCCCAGGGGCAGGGGGGAAACACCATATATTTT. Translated: CAQGQGGNTIYF. The chain employs TRBV30 and TRBJ1-3; D may be TRBD1 (6 bases). The CDR3 covers 12 residues. Germline-derived CDR1 and CDR2 are GTSNPN and SVGIG (reference sequence). The V and J ends lost 8 bases and 4 bases respectively, with 12 bases between them.

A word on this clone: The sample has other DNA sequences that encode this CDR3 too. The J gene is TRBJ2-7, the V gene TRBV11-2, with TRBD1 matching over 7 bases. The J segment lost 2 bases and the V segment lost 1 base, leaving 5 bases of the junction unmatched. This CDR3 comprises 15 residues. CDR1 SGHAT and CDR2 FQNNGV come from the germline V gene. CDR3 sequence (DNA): TGTGCCAGCAGCTTAGTTTGGGGACAGACCTACGAGCAGTACTTC. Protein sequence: CASSLVWGQTYEQYF. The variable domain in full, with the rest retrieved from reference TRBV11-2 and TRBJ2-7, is EAGVAQSPRYKIIEKRQSVAFWCNPISGHATLYWYQQILGQGPKLLIQFQNNGVVDDSQLPKDRFSAERLKGVDSTLKIQPAKLEDSAVYLCASSLVWGQTYEQYFGPGTRLTVT.

In DNA, the CDR3 is TGTGCCTGGAGCCCAGGGCTAGAGGCTGAAGCTTTCTTT. This sequence encodes CAWSPGLEAEAFF. The chain couples TRBV30 to TRBJ1-1; possibly TRBD1 for D (5 bases). This CDR3 comprises 13 residues. The germline V gene encodes CDR1 GTSNPN and CDR2 SVGIG (reference sequence). The V end was cut by 3 bases, the J end by 6 bases, with 14 bases between.

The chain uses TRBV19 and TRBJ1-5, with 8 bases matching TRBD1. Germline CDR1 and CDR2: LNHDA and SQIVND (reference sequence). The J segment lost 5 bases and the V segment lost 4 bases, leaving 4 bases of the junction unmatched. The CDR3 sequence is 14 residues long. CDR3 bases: TGTGCCAGTAGTAGAGGACAGGGAGATCAGCCCCAGCATTTT. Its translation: CASSRGQGDQPQHF. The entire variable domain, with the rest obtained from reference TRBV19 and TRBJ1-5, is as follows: DGGITQSPKYLFRKEGQNVTLSCEQNLNHDAMYWYRQDPGQGLRLIYYSQIVNDFQKGDIAEGYSVSREKKESFPLTVTSAQKNPTAFYLCASSRGQGDQPQHFGDGTRLSIL.

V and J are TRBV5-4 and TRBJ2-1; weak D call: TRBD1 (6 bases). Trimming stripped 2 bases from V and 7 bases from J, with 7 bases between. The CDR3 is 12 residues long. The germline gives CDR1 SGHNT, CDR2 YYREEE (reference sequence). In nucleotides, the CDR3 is TGTGCCAGCAGCTTACAGGGTAATGAGCAGTTCTTC. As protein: CASSLQGNEQFF.

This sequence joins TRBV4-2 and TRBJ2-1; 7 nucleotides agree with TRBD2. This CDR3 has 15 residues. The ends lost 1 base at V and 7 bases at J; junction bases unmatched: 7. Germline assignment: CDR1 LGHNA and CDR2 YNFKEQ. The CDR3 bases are TGTGCCAGCAGCCAAGCTTCGCGGGAGTATAATGAGCAGTTCTTC. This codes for CASSQASREYNEQFF.

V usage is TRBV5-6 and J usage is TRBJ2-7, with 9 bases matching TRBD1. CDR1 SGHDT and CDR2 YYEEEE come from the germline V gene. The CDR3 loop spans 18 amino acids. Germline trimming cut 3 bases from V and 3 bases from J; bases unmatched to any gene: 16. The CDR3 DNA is TGTGCCAGCAGCTCGACGTCATTGGGAGGGACAGGGAGCTACGAGCAGTACTTC. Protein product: CASSSTSLGGTGSYEQYF.

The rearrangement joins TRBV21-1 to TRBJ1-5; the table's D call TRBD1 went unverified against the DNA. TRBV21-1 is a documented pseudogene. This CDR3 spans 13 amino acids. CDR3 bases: TGTGCCAGCAGCAAAACAGGAGCTCAGCCCCAGCATTTT. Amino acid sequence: CASSKTGAQPQHF.

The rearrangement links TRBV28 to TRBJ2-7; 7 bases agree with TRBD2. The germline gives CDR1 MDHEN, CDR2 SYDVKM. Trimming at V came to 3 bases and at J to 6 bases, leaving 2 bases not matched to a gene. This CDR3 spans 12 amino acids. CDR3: CASSFWEGEQYF. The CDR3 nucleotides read TGTGCCAGCAGTTTCTGGGAGGGCGAGCAGTACTTC. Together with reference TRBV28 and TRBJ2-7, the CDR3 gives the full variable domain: DVKVTQSSRYLVKRTGEKVFLECVQDMDHENMFWYRQDPGLGLRLIYFSYDVKMKEKGDIPEGYSVSREKKERFSLILESASTNQTSMYLCASSFWEGEQYFGPGTRLTVT.

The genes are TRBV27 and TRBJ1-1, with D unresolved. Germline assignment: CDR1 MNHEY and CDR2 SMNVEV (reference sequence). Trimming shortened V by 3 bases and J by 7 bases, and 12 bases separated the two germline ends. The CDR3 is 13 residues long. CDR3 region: CASSLVKPFEAFF. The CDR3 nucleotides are TGTGCCAGCAGTTTGGTAAAGCCCTTTGAAGCTTTCTTT.

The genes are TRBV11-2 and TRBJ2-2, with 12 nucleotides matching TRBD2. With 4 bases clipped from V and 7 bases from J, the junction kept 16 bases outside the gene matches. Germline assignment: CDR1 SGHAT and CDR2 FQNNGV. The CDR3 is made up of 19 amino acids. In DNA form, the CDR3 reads TGTGCCAGCAGCTCCTACCCTCGACTAGCGGGAGATGGAAACGGGGAGCTGTTTTTT. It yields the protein CASSSYPRLAGDGNGELFF.

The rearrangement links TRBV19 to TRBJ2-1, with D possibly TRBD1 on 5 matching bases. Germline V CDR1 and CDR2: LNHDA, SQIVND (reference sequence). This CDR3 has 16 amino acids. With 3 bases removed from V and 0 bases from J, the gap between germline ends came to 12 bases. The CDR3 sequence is CASSIRAGLSYNEQFF. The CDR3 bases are TGTGCCAGTAGTATCAGGGCAGGGCTCTCCTACAATGAGCAGTTCTTC.

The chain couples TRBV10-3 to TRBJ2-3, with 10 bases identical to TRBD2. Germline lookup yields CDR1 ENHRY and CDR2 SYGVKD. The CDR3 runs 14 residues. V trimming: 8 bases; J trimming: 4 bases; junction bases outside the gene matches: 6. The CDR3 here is CAISSGSPPDTQYF. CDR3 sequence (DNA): TGTGCCATCTCTAGCGGGAGCCCCCCAGATACGCAGTATTTT.

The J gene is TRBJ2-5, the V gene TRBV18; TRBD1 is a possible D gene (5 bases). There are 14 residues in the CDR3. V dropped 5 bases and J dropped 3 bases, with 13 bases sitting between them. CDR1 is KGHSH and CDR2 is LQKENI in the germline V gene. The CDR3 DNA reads TGTGCCAGCTCATCGACAGCTAGAAAAGAGACCCAGTACTTC. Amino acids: CASSSTARKETQYF.

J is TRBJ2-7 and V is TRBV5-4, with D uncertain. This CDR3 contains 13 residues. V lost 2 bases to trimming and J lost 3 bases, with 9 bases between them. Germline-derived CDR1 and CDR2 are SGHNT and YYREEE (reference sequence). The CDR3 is CASSFMRYYEQYF. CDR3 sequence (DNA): TGTGCCAGCAGCTTTATGAGGTACTACGAGCAGTACTTC.

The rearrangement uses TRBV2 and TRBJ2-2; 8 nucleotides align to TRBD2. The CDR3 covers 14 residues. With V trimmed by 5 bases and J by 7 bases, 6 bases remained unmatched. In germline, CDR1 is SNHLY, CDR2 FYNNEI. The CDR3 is CASSSGTRLGELFF. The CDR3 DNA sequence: TGTGCCAGCAGTTCCGGGACTAGACTCGGGGAGCTGTTTTTT. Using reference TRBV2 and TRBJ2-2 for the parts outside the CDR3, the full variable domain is EPEVTQTPSHQVTQMGQEVILRCVPISNHLYFYWYRQILGQKVEFLVSFYNNEISEKSEIFDDQFSVERPDGSNFTLKIRSTKLEDSAMYFCASSSGTRLGELFFGEGSRLTVL.

The CDR3 loop is CASNYQVVGYEQYF. The CDR3 DNA follows: TGTGCCAGCAATTATCAGGTGGTCGGCTACGAGCAGTACTTC. This chain joins TRBV21-1 and TRBJ2-7; the table assigns TRBD1, which was not confirmed against the DNA. TRBV21-1 is a pseudogene. The CDR3 length is 14 residues.

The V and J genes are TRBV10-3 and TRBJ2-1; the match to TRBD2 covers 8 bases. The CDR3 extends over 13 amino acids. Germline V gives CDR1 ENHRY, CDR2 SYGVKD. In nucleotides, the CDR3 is TGTGCTTACGGCGCGGACGGGGGGGATGAGCAGTTCTTC. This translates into CAYGADGGDEQFF.